The sequence of this TCR beta chain was determined in a study of blood T cell repertoires in COVID-19. The table came from immunoSEQ multiplex PCR; TCRdb's copy has only in-frame clones and leaves some out. The data show more than 20,000 clones, roughly nine tenths seen once. The CDR3 extends over 15 amino acids. V lost 8 bases and J lost 6; bases outside the gene matches: 12. Per the germline V gene, CDR1 is MNHEY and CDR2 is SMNVEV (reference sequence). The chain carries TRBV27 and TRBJ2-2; TRBD1 agrees at 7 bases. What was sequenced was peripheral blood. This TCR was recovered from a man aged 45-65 years with active COVID-19. The CDR3 loop reads CASGRSTGIAGELFF. As DNA, the CDR3 is TGTGCCAGCGGAAGATCGACAGGGATAGCCGGGGAGCTGTTTTTT.